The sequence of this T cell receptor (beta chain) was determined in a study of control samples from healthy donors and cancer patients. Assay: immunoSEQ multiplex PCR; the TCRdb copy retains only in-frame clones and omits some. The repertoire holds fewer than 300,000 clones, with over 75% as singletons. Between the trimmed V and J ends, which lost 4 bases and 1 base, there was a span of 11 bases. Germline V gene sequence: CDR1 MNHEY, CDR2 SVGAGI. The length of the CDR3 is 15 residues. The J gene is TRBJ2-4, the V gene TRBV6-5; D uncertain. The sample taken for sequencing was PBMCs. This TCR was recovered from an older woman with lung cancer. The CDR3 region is CASSSDPKAKNIQYF. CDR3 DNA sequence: TGTGCCAGCAGTTCCGACCCTAAGGCCAAAAACATTCAGTACTTC.